A selection of T cell receptor beta chains follows, all from one sample in a study of PD-L1 blockade in urothelial cancer. Some clones are missing from TCRdb's copy, which holds only in-frame ones; the method was immunoSEQ multiplex PCR. The data show tens of thousands of clones, 81% seen once. The sequences come from PBMCs, collected around atezolizumab (anti-PD-L1) treatment. The receptors originated from a man aged 65 to 79 with urothelial cancer. Each CDR3 is given with its conserved first and last residue.

j_call	v_call	cdr3_aa
TRBJ1-1	TRBV30	CAWKGQGGSMNTEAFF
TRBJ2-5	TRBV30	CAWTRLAGETQYF
TRBJ1-1	TRBV27	CASSMNRESTEAFF
TRBJ2-7	TRBV2	CASSGLTRDEQYF
TRBJ1-1	TRBV2	CATKTGAIPEAFF
TRBJ2-1	TRBV27	CASGLAGRDEQFF
TRBJ2-5	TRBV6-6	CASSYSGTPVETQYF
TRBJ1-1	TRBV6-6	CASSWNGDTEAFF
TRBJ2-1	TRBV15	CATSASGQNNEQFF
TRBJ1-1	TRBV20-1	CSVDLNTEAFF
TRBJ2-7	TRBV7-7	CASSLVGQAYEQYF
TRBJ2-5	TRBV4-1	CASSQDRVGRETQYF
TRBJ2-1	TRBV11-2	CASSARTADNEQFF
TRBJ1-1	TRBV2	CASSGGDSNTEAFF
TRBJ2-1	TRBV2	CASRDGTGFSSYNEQFF
TRBJ2-2	TRBV21-1	CASISLLVIVSGQGSTGELFF
TRBJ1-1	TRBV5-6	CASSLLGQGNTEAFF
TRBJ2-2	TRBV7-9	CASSPWDRALRELFF
TRBJ2-7	TRBV29-1	CSVGDRRDEQYF
TRBJ2-7	TRBV29-1	CSVLLAGSYEQYF
TRBJ2-1	TRBV18	CASSSGTSGNNEQFF
TRBJ2-7	TRBV30	CAWSRLGQRLSYEQYF
TRBJ2-3	TRBV6-4	CASSYASGTDTQYF
TRBJ2-3	TRBV7-7	CASSLGGQGPDTQYF
TRBJ2-5	TRBV5-6	CASSLVSAGAEETQYF
TRBJ1-6	TRBV25-1	CASGSPGGAWNSPLHF
TRBJ2-1	TRBV6-5	CASSPLQGVQFF
TRBJ1-3	TRBV27	CASSSDRAGNTIYF
TRBJ2-1	TRBV7-3	CASSLYPSSYNEQFF